One and the same sample provided the 8 T cell receptor beta chains below, sequenced in a study of beta chain features in type 1 diabetes. Reverse transcribing all isolated RNA meant expressed TCRB transcripts were sequenced. The protocol was immunoSEQ multiplex PCR, while the TCRdb copy is restricted to in-frame clones and leaves out a portion. The table records 300,000 or so clones, less than 9.5% of them present only once. Material for sequencing was central memory CD4+ T cells from blood. The receptors derive from a young woman in good health.

This chain links TRBV10-3 with TRBJ1-4, with 9 bases matching TRBD1. J gave up 10 bases and V 4 bases, and 7 bases lay outside the gene matches. The germline CDR1 and CDR2 sequences are ENHRY and SYGVKD. The CDR3 runs 14 residues. CDR3 nucleotides: TGTGCCATCAGTGTGGGACAGGGTTACGGAAAACTGTTTTTT. Protein: CAISVGQGYGKLFF.

The rearrangement links TRBV10-3 to TRBJ1-5, with D unclear. There are 15 residues in the CDR3. Germline V CDR1 and CDR2: ENHRY, SYGVKD. V lost 2 bases and J 5 bases, leaving 13 bases between the germline ends. CDR3 region: CAISEGRYADQPQHF. DNA of the CDR3: TGTGCCATCAGTGAGGGGAGATACGCAGATCAGCCCCAGCATTTT.

This clone has just a few counts. The chain recombines TRBV7-8 with TRBJ2-1, with 11 bases aligning to TRBD2. The trim removed 8 bases at V and 9 bases at J, leaving 21 bases unmatched. Germline assignment: CDR1 SGHVS and CDR2 FQNEAQ. The CDR3 length is 18 residues. CDR3 DNA sequence: TGTGCCAGCTTCATTTTAGCGGGAGGGGGCCCCTTGCGGGGTGAGCAGTTCTTC. It codes for CASFILAGGGPLRGEQFF.

The chain is built from TRBV27 and TRBJ1-5, with 11 bases identical to TRBD1. The trim removed 6 bases at V and 1 base at J, leaving 5 bases unmatched. This CDR3 has 16 residues. Germline loops: CDR1 MNHEY, CDR2 SMNVEV (reference sequence). For the CDR3, the DNA is TGTGCCAGCAGGGACAGGGGGCCTCTGAGCAATCAGCCCCAGCATTTT. Its translation is CASRDRGPLSNQPQHF.

This clone was seen a few times. The chain employs TRBV5-1 and TRBJ1-2; D possibly corresponds to TRBD1 (5 bases). V was trimmed by 1 base and J by 3 bases, leaving 10 bases between them. Germline assignment: CDR1 SGHRS and CDR2 YFSETQ. The CDR3 loop spans 14 amino acids. CDR3 sequence: CASSLSVGDYGYTF. CDR3 sequence (DNA): TGCGCCAGCAGCTTGTCGGTAGGGGACTATGGCTACACCTTC.

This sequence joins TRBV2 and TRBJ1-1, with D hard to call. Germline V CDR1 and CDR2: SNHLY, FYNNEI. Trimming stripped 4 bases from V and 0 bases from J, with 12 bases between. The length of the CDR3 is 15 residues. DNA for the CDR3: TGTGCCAGCAGTGCCGGAGGGTTTGTGAACACTGAAGCTTTCTTT. Translating it yields CASSAGGFVNTEAFF.

The gene calls are TRBV5-1 and TRBJ2-1; D gene unclear. Trimming shortened V by 2 bases and J by 8 bases, and 8 bases separated the two germline ends. Germline CDR1 SGHRS, CDR2 YFSETQ. The CDR3 spans 12 residues. CDR3 sequence: CASSFGQHEQFF. The CDR3 bases are TGCGCCAGCAGCTTCGGCCAGCATGAGCAGTTCTTC.

This clone occurred a few times. V usage is TRBV10-3 and J usage is TRBJ2-7, with D possibly being TRBD2 (6 bases). Trimming stripped 2 bases from V and 0 bases from J, with 8 bases between. CDR1 is ENHRY and CDR2 is SYGVKD in the germline V gene. The CDR3 sequence is 14 residues long. The CDR3: CAISEAAGSYEQYF. Here the CDR3 DNA reads TGTGCCATCAGTGAGGCAGCGGGCTCCTACGAGCAGTACTTC.